These 30 T cell receptor beta chains originate from one sample sequenced in a study of T cell responses to AZD1222 COVID-19 vaccine. Produced via immunoSEQ multiplex PCR; TCRdb's table is partial and in-frame only. The sample has about 88,000 clones, about 93% seen once; the top ten hold around 5.5%. The input for sequencing was peripheral blood, taken on day 0 of MenACWY control vaccination. These receptors were collected from an adult in good health.

The V and J genes are TRBV5-6 and TRBJ1-1; D possibly corresponds to TRBD1 (5 bases). CDR1 is SGHDT, CDR2 YYEEEE, per germline. The ends were cut back, 3 bases at V and 7 bases at J, with 7 bases in the middle. CDR3 length equals 11 residues. The CDR3 sequence: CASSWDDEAFF. CDR3 nucleotide sequence: TGTGCCAGCAGCTGGGACGATGAAGCTTTCTTT.

The chain is built from TRBV10-3 and TRBJ2-2; weak D call: TRBD2 (6 bases). This CDR3 has 14 amino acids. V was pared by 6 bases and J by 3 bases, with 11 bases between. The germline gives CDR1 ENHRY, CDR2 SYGVKD. The CDR3 is CAISPAGYTGELFF. CDR3 sequence (DNA): TGTGCCATCAGCCCAGCGGGCTACACCGGGGAGCTGTTTTTT.

This chain links TRBV4-1 with TRBJ1-1; D not certain. V was shortened by 2 bases and J by 1 base, with 8 bases between the two germline ends. The CDR3 length is 14 residues. Germline values: CDR1 MGHRA, CDR2 YSYEKL. For the CDR3, the DNA is TGCGCCAGCAGCCAAACGGCCCCGAACACTGAAGCTTTCTTT. Its protein is CASSQTAPNTEAFF.

This clone was seen only once. The chain employs TRBV5-1 and TRBJ1-2; D ambiguous. Germline values: CDR1 SGHRS, CDR2 YFSETQ. Between the trimmed V and J ends, which lost 0 bases and 7 bases, there was a span of 13 bases. The length of the CDR3 is 14 residues. The CDR3 DNA is TGCGCCAGCAGCTTGGATGGGCAGAATCCTGGCTACACCTTC. Residues: CASSLDGQNPGYTF.

The chain links TRBV28 to TRBJ1-1; D gene ambiguous. V lost 3 bases, J lost 1 base, and 9 bases lay in between. Germline V gene sequence: CDR1 MDHEN, CDR2 SYDVKM. The CDR3 has 14 amino acids. Here the CDR3 DNA reads TGTGCCAGCAGTTTGGTAGGGAGGAACACTGAAGCTTTCTTT. Translation gives CASSLVGRNTEAFF. Full variable domain (remainder filled in from reference TRBV28 and TRBJ1-1): DVKVTQSSRYLVKRTGEKVFLECVQDMDHENMFWYRQDPGLGLRLIYFSYDVKMKEKGDIPEGYSVSREKKERFSLILESASTNQTSMYLCASSLVGRNTEAFFGQGTRLTVV.

The V gene is TRBV19, the J gene TRBJ2-7; 9 bases agree with TRBD2. Germline-derived CDR1 and CDR2 are LNHDA and SQIVND (reference sequence). V was clipped by 5 bases and J by 0 bases; unmatched bases: 8. The length of the CDR3 is 16 residues. The CDR3 nucleotides read TGTGCCAGTAGTGGCAGTAGTAGCGGGAGCTCCTACGAGCAGTACTTC. This sequence encodes CASSGSSSGSSYEQYF. Supplemented by reference TRBV19 and TRBJ2-7, the full variable domain reads DGGITQSPKYLFRKEGQNVTLSCEQNLNHDAMYWYRQDPGQGLRLIYYSQIVNDFQKGDIAEGYSVSREKKESFPLTVTSAQKNPTAFYLCASSGSSSGSSYEQYFGPGTRLTVT.

V and J are TRBV18 and TRBJ1-5, with D possibly TRBD1 on 5 matching bases. Germline V lookup: CDR1 KGHSH, CDR2 LQKENI. The V end was cut by 5 bases, the J end by 6 bases, with 14 bases between. CDR3 length equals 14 residues. The CDR3 coding sequence is TGTGCCAGCTCAAGCGGGGATGGGGCTCAGCCCCAGCATTTT. Translation gives CASSSGDGAQPQHF.

This clone was detected a few times. The rearrangement joins TRBV28 to TRBJ2-3, with 10 nucleotides matching TRBD1. The CDR3 loop spans 16 amino acids. Germline V gene sequence: CDR1 MDHEN, CDR2 SYDVKM. The V segment lost 5 bases and the J segment 2 bases; nucleotides outside the gene matches: 7. The CDR3 DNA reads as TGTGCCAGCAGTGGGACAGGGGCGGGGGTCACAGATACGCAGTATTTT. It encodes CASSGTGAGVTDTQYF. Looking up the rest from reference TRBV28 and TRBJ2-3 gives the full variable domain: DVKVTQSSRYLVKRTGEKVFLECVQDMDHENMFWYRQDPGLGLRLIYFSYDVKMKEKGDIPEGYSVSREKKERFSLILESASTNQTSMYLCASSGTGAGVTDTQYFGPGTRLTVL.

The gene calls are TRBV5-4 and TRBJ1-2, with D possibly TRBD1 on 6 matching bases. The V end was cut by 0 bases, the J end by 9 bases, with 15 bases between. Germline lookup yields CDR1 SGHNT and CDR2 YYREEE (reference sequence). The CDR3 covers 14 residues. The CDR3 nucleotides read TGTGCCAGCAGCTTGGATGGGCAGGGGTCCAGCTACACCTTC. Protein product: CASSLDGQGSSYTF.

The J gene is TRBJ1-5, the V gene TRBV7-8, with TRBD1 matching 9 bases. This CDR3 has 14 residues. CDR1 and CDR2 from the germline V gene are SGHVS and FQNEAQ. V lost 5 bases, J lost 6 bases, and 5 bases stayed unmatched. CDR3 nucleotide sequence: TGTGCCAGCAGCAACACAGGGGGCCGTCAGCCCCAGCATTTT. Protein sequence: CASSNTGGRQPQHF.

The chain has TRBV19 and TRBJ2-6; D is perhaps TRBD2 (6 bases). Per germline, CDR1 LNHDA and CDR2 SQIVND (reference sequence). CDR3 length equals 15 residues. The V gene lost 4 bases and the J gene lost 2 bases, with 9 bases spanning the gap. Here the CDR3 DNA reads TGTGCCAGTAGTAGAGGAGGGGCTGGGGCCAACGTCCTGACTTTC. Its protein product is CASSRGGAGANVLTF. Filled out from reference TRBV19 and TRBJ2-6, the complete variable domain reads DGGITQSPKYLFRKEGQNVTLSCEQNLNHDAMYWYRQDPGQGLRLIYYSQIVNDFQKGDIAEGYSVSREKKESFPLTVTSAQKNPTAFYLCASSRGGAGANVLTFGAGSRLTVL.

The chain carries TRBV6-5 and TRBJ1-2, with TRBD1 matching 7 bases. From germline, CDR1 is MNHEY and CDR2 SVGAGI. The CDR3 loop spans 14 amino acids. With V trimmed by 8 bases and J by 6 bases, 12 bases remained unmatched. The CDR3 region is CASYLGPGGDGYTF. The CDR3 DNA reads as TGTGCCAGCTATCTAGGGCCAGGGGGAGATGGCTACACCTTC.

The chain employs TRBV18 and TRBJ2-7, with 10 bases aligning to TRBD2. This CDR3 has 16 amino acids. With V trimmed by 2 bases and J by 2 bases, 6 bases remained unmatched. The germline CDR1 and CDR2 sequences are KGHSH and LQKENI. CDR3 sequence reads: CASSPTTGTSAYEQYF. The CDR3 DNA reads TGTGCCAGCTCACCAACTACCGGGACTAGCGCCTACGAGCAGTACTTC.

The chain employs TRBV11-1 and TRBJ2-1; D is unresolved. The CDR3 covers 15 residues. V lost 1 base and J 1 base, leaving 8 bases between the germline ends. Per the germline V gene, CDR1 is SGHAT and CDR2 is FQDESV (reference sequence). DNA of the CDR3: TGTGCCAGCAGCTTAGGGTTCCAATCCTACAATGAGCAGTTCTTC. It is translated as CASSLGFQSYNEQFF.

The chain is built from TRBV28 and TRBJ2-7, with D perhaps matching TRBD2 (5 bases). V gave up 7 bases and J gave up 2 bases, with 21 bases separating them. This CDR3 comprises 16 residues. Germline V gene lookup returns CDR1 MDHEN and CDR2 SYDVKM. This CDR3 reads CASISQSAGSPYEQYF. The CDR3 DNA reads TGTGCCAGCATATCGCAATCGGCGGGCAGCCCCTACGAGCAGTACTTC.

The gene calls are TRBV24-1 and TRBJ1-1; tentatively, D is TRBD1 (6 bases). The CDR3 is 14 amino acids. V dropped 6 bases and J dropped 4 bases, with 14 bases sitting between them. CDR1 is KGHDR, CDR2 SFDVKD, per germline. The CDR3 loop is CATSPGATVTEAFF. The CDR3 bases are TGTGCCACCAGTCCGGGGGCAACGGTCACTGAAGCTTTCTTT.

The chain recombines TRBV6-1 with TRBJ2-1; 10 nucleotides align to TRBD2. CDR1 MNHNS and CDR2 SASEGT come from the germline V gene. Trimming at V came to 1 base and at J to 4 bases, leaving 1 base not matched to a gene. This CDR3 has 15 amino acids. The CDR3 loop reads CASSEVAGGYNEQFF. DNA for the CDR3: TGTGCCAGCAGTGAAGTAGCGGGGGGTTACAATGAGCAGTTCTTC.

The rearrangement joins TRBV4-3 to TRBJ2-1; 8 nucleotides agree with TRBD2. CDR3 length: 15 amino acids. V was pared by 1 base and J by 10 bases, with 9 bases of the junction left unmatched. In germline, CDR1 is LGHNA, CDR2 YSLEER. Here the CDR3 reads CASSQGFGGAVEQFF. The DNA of the CDR3 is TGCGCCAGCAGCCAAGGTTTCGGGGGGGCCGTCGAGCAGTTCTTC.

V usage is TRBV5-5 and J usage is TRBJ1-1; D perhaps matches TRBD1 (5 bases). This CDR3 is built from 15 residues. Deletions cut 4 bases from V and 6 bases from J, with 19 bases between. The V gene's germline CDR1 is SGHKS and CDR2 YYEKEE (reference sequence). CDR3 sequence (DNA): TGTGCCAGCAGCGTTACAGGACCACCTGGGTCTGAAGCTTTCTTT. As protein: CASSVTGPPGSEAFF.

CDR3 region: CAAKRASGGADEQFF. Written as DNA, the CDR3 is TGTGCCGCCAAACGGGCTAGCGGGGGGGCAGATGAGCAGTTCTTC. This sequence joins TRBV21-1 and TRBJ2-1; TRBD2, as called in the table, went unchecked against the DNA. TRBV21-1 is a known pseudogene. The CDR3 is made up of 15 amino acids.

The chain links TRBV6-1 to TRBJ1-5; TRBD1 agrees at 7 bases. The CDR3 has 13 residues. Trimming took 5 bases from V and 5 from J; bases not matched to a gene: 3. Per the germline V gene, CDR1 is MNHNS and CDR2 is SASEGT. This CDR3 is CASSLTGDQPQHF. The CDR3 DNA follows: TGTGCCAGCAGTCTTACAGGGGATCAGCCCCAGCATTTT.

This clone was observed a single time. The rearrangement uses TRBV18 and TRBJ1-2; no reliable D call. CDR3 length equals 15 residues. V dropped 0 bases and J dropped 2 bases, with 10 bases sitting between them. Looked up from germline, CDR1 is KGHSH and CDR2 is LQKENI. The CDR3 bases are TGTGCCAGCTCACCACCCCTCACTGTGAACTATGGCTACACCTTC. Its translation: CASSPPLTVNYGYTF.

The CDR3 DNA sequence: TGTGCCAGCAGCTTTCGGGGGGGCCTTGATACGCAGTATTTT. Translated: CASSFRGGLDTQYF. The chain combines TRBV5-6 with TRBJ2-3, with 8 bases lining up with TRBD2. V was pared by 2 bases and J by 6 bases, with 5 bases of the junction left unmatched. Germline V gene lookup returns CDR1 SGHDT and CDR2 YYEEEE. The CDR3 covers 14 residues. Looking up the rest from reference TRBV5-6 and TRBJ2-3 gives the full variable domain: DAGVTQSPTHLIKTRGQQVTLRCSPKSGHDTVSWYQQALGQGPQFIFQYYEEEERQRGNFPDRFSGHQFPNYSSELNVNALLLGDSALYLCASSFRGGLDTQYFGPGTRLTVL.

The chain employs TRBV10-1 and TRBJ2-1; 8 bases are shared with TRBD2. Germline V CDR1 and CDR2: WNHNN, SYGVQD (reference sequence). The length of the CDR3 is 16 residues. With V trimmed by 5 bases and J by 5 bases, 11 bases remained unmatched. CDR3 amino acids: CASSKTGPGGHNEQFF. In DNA, the CDR3 is TGCGCCAGCAGTAAAACTGGTCCGGGGGGGCACAATGAGCAGTTCTTC.

This chain joins TRBV7-2 and TRBJ1-5; 7 positions agree with TRBD1. Germline V CDR1 and CDR2: SGHTA, FQGNSA. The V segment lost 5 bases and the J segment 6 bases; nucleotides outside the gene matches: 4. The CDR3 runs 13 residues. The CDR3 reads CASSRDRVQPQHF. CDR3 sequence (DNA): TGTGCCAGCAGCCGCGACAGGGTTCAGCCCCAGCATTTT.

The chain links TRBV3-1 (or the pseudogene TRBV3-2) to TRBJ1-4; possible D gene TRBD1, 5 bases. This CDR3 has 15 residues. Germline CDR1 and CDR2: LGHDT and YNNKEL (reference sequence). Deletions cut 3 bases from V and 8 bases from J, with 16 bases between. The CDR3 nucleotides read TGTGCCAGCAGCCACAGGGCCTTGATTAGGGAAAAACTGTTTTTT. It codes for CASSHRALIREKLFF.

The chain carries TRBV10-1 and TRBJ2-1; 14 bases are shared with TRBD2. This CDR3 is 16 amino acids long. V dropped 5 bases and J dropped 8; count of bases not matched to a gene: 8. Germline CDR1 is WNHNN and CDR2 is SYGVQD (reference sequence). CDR3 DNA sequence: TGCGCCAGCAGTCGGACTAGCGGGGGGTCTTTCTATGAGCAGTTCTTC. This sequence encodes CASSRTSGGSFYEQFF.

The gene calls are TRBV18 and TRBJ2-1, with 7 bases identical to TRBD2. The CDR3 length is 14 residues. The germline V gene has CDR1 KGHSH and CDR2 LQKENI. V shed 6 bases, J shed 4 bases, and the junction held 6 bases outside the gene matches. For the CDR3, the DNA is TGTGCCAGCTCTTCTAGCGGAACTTACAATGAGCAGTTCTTC. It yields the protein CASSSSGTYNEQFF.

CDR3 loop: CAISDLGREQYF. The CDR3 nucleotides are TGTGCCATCAGTGATCTAGGACGCGAGCAGTACTTC. This chain connects TRBV10-3 to TRBJ2-7, with no clear D. The CDR3 loop spans 12 amino acids. Deletions cut 3 bases from V and 6 bases from J, with 9 bases between. Germline CDR1 and CDR2: ENHRY and SYGVKD.

CDR3 sequence: CAIRGQGGNQPQHF. The CDR3 DNA follows: TGTGCCATCAGGGGACAGGGAGGCAATCAGCCCCAGCATTTT. This chain connects TRBV10-3 to TRBJ1-5; 9 bases agree with TRBD1. The trim removed 6 bases at V and 2 bases at J, leaving 2 bases unmatched. This CDR3 is built from 14 residues. Germline CDR1 is ENHRY and CDR2 is SYGVKD.